The rows below give T cell receptor beta chains drawn from one sample of a study of control samples from healthy donors and cancer patients. Produced via immunoSEQ multiplex PCR; TCRdb's table is partial and in-frame only. The data contain more than 70,000 clones, approximately 91% of them singletons. The sample taken for sequencing was blood. Source of these receptors: a woman aged 30 to 39 in good health. The CDR3 runs from the conserved cysteine through the conserved F or W. D genes are given only for firm matches. Part of the rows lack a size; the others show once, few, many or a class for expanded clones.

J gene	D gene	clone size	V gene	CDR3 protein	CDR3 DNA
TRBJ2-3	TRBD1	-	TRBV5-1	CASSWGQGARTDTQYF	TGCGCCAGCAGCTGGGGACAGGGGGCAAGGACAGATACGCAGTATTTT
TRBJ2-7	TRBD2	once	TRBV19	CASSIVARGDSYEQYF	TGTGCCAGTAGTATAGTGGCGCGGGGGGACTCCTACGAGCAGTACTTC
TRBJ1-2	-	-	TRBV10-3	CAISGAPPYGYTF	TGTGCCATTTCAGGCGCCCCTCCCTATGGCTACACCTTC
TRBJ1-1	TRBD1	-	TRBV27	CASSNRGPAEAFF	TGTGCCAGCAGTAACAGGGGGCCAGCAGAAGCTTTCTTT
TRBJ2-2	TRBD2	-	TRBV24-1	CAPPSGGAFPPGELFF	TGTGCCCCCCCAAGCGGGGGGGCCTTTCCCCCCGGGGAGCTGTTTTTT
TRBJ2-5	-	few	TRBV18	CASSPPTGTKDQETQYF	TGTGCCAGCTCACCACCTACCGGGACGAAGGATCAAGAGACCCAGTACTTC
TRBJ2-1	TRBD1	-	TRBV7-3	CASSLGQGRLDEQFF	TGTGCCAGCAGCCTCGGACAGGGAAGGTTGGATGAGCAGTTCTTC
TRBJ2-7	-	-	TRBV5-1	CASSFQGKEQYF	TGCGCCAGCAGCTTTCAAGGGAAGGAGCAGTACTTC
TRBJ1-5	-	-	TRBV10-3	CAISGQGDQPQHF	TGTGCCATCAGTGGACAAGGGGACCAGCCCCAGCATTTT
TRBJ1-5	-	-	TRBV6-5	CASSYSRQGNQPQHF	TGTGCCAGCAGTTACTCGAGACAGGGCAATCAGCCCCAGCATTTT
TRBJ2-7	TRBD2	-	TRBV19	CASSMGAGGRHEQYF	TGTGCCAGTAGTATGGGAGCGGGAGGGCGGCACGAGCAGTACTTC
TRBJ1-5	-	-	TRBV5-5	CASSLEADSYSNQPQHF	TGTGCCAGCAGCTTGGAGGCCGACAGTTATAGCAATCAGCCCCAGCATTTT
TRBJ1-2	TRBD1	-	TRBV9	CASSAGTGDPPNYGYTF	TGTGCCAGCAGCGCGGGGACAGGCGACCCTCCTAACTATGGCTACACCTTC
TRBJ2-4	-	-	TRBV5-8	CASSSGPGGVVNIQYF	TGTGCCAGCAGCTCTGGGCCCGGGGGAGTAGTTAACATTCAGTACTTC
TRBJ1-5	TRBD1	-	TRBV30	CAWSVLRTGNQPQHF	TGTGCCTGGAGTGTACTGAGGACAGGGAATCAGCCCCAGCATTTT
TRBJ1-1	-	-	TRBV28	CASSFLKGLGTEAFF	TGTGCCAGCAGTTTCTTAAAGGGGCTCGGCACTGAAGCTTTCTTT
TRBJ2-3	TRBD2	-	TRBV5-1	CASGTGGGVADTQYF	TGCGCCAGCGGCACCGGCGGGGGAGTGGCAGATACGCAGTATTTT
TRBJ1-5	-	-	TRBV30	CAWSVGSPGQPQHF	TGTGCCTGGAGTGTAGGGAGCCCGGGTCAGCCCCAGCATTTT
TRBJ2-7	TRBD2	-	TRBV4-1	CASSQDLAGEKEQYF	TGCGCCAGCAGCCAAGATTTAGCGGGGGAGAAAGAGCAGTACTTC
TRBJ2-5	TRBD2	-	TRBV11-2	CASSLAGFDGGAYHF	TGTGCCAGCAGCTTAGCCGGATTCGACGGGGGGGCCTATCACTTC
TRBJ2-7	TRBD2	-	TRBV9	CASSVGGLAGVEQYF	TGTGCCAGCAGCGTAGGGGGACTAGCGGGTGTCGAGCAGTACTTC
TRBJ1-1	-	-	TRBV5-1	CASSLAGIPEAFF	TGCGCCAGCAGCTTGGCGGGGATACCTGAAGCTTTCTTT
TRBJ2-7	TRBD2	-	TRBV10-3	CAIRLRLAGGVNEQYF	TGTGCCATTCGGTTGAGACTAGCGGGGGGGGTTAACGAGCAGTACTTC